Listed below are T cell receptor beta chains from one sample, sequenced in a study of cytomegalovirus exposure and HLA in healthy donors. Clones were sequenced by immunoSEQ multiplex PCR, and TCRdb holds only the in-frame ones, with some missing. Among about 280,000 clones listed, roughly 90% were seen once. Sequencing was carried out using PBMCs. The receptors shown here come from a woman between 18 and 29 years old in good health and CMV-seronegative. The CDR3 runs from the conserved cysteine through the conserved F or W. D genes are given only for firm matches. Clone sizes are given selectively: once, few, many, or a class where the clone is expanded.

v_gene	d_gene	abundance	j_gene	CDR3nt	CDR3aa
TRBV5-6	TRBD2	.	TRBJ2-5	TGTGCCAGCAGCTTGGTTGGGACTACCGAAGAGACCCAGTACTTC	CASSLVGTTEETQYF
TRBV18	.	once	TRBJ1-1	TGTGCCAGCTCACCGGGGCCGACGAACACTGAAGCTTTCTTT	CASSPGPTNTEAFF
TRBV4-3	.	.	TRBJ2-7	TGCGCCAGCAGCCCGTCGGGGAGCACGTACGAGCAGTACTTC	CASSPSGSTYEQYF
TRBV6-6	.	.	TRBJ1-2	TGTGCCAGCAGCCTAGATAGTCTGGGTGGCTACACCTTC	CASSLDSLGGYTF
TRBV6-5	.	.	TRBJ2-1	TGTGCCAGCAGTCGATACCTTAGCTCCTACAATGAGCAGTTCTTC	CASSRYLSSYNEQFF
TRBV19	.	.	TRBJ1-1	TGTGCCAGTAGTATCCAGACCCGGGGGAACACTGAAGCTTTCTTT	CASSIQTRGNTEAFF
TRBV2	TRBD1	few	TRBJ1-4	TGTGCCAGCAGACGGACAGGAGCTAATGAAAAACTGTTTTTT	CASRRTGANEKLFF
TRBV6-5	.	.	TRBJ2-2	TGTGCCAGCAAGCAGGGGCTCAACACCGGGGAGCTGTTTTTT	CASKQGLNTGELFF
TRBV2	TRBD1	.	TRBJ1-5	TGTGCCAGCAGTGTGGACAGGGTGAATCAGCCCCAGCATTTT	CASSVDRVNQPQHF
TRBV9	.	.	TRBJ1-2	TGTGCCAGCAGCGCCAGGAACTATGGCTACACCTTC	CASSARNYGYTF
TRBV6-6	TRBD1	.	TRBJ2-3	TGTGCCAGCGGTCTGACAGGGGGCACAGATACGCAGTATTTT	CASGLTGGTDTQYF
TRBV19	TRBD2	.	TRBJ2-2	TGTGCCAGTAGTAAAACCCTAGCGGGAGCCTCCGGGGAGCTGTTTTTT	CASSKTLAGASGELFF
TRBV6-5	TRBD1	few	TRBJ2-7	TGTGCCAGCAGCCTGGACAGGGGAAGCTCCTACGAGCAGTACTTC	CASSLDRGSSYEQYF
TRBV29-1	TRBD1	.	TRBJ2-7	TGCAGCGTTCTTCGGACAGGGGGATCCTACGAGCAGTACTTC	CSVLRTGGSYEQYF
TRBV19	.	few	TRBJ1-2	TGTGCCAGTAGTATCCCCAGGGATGGGTATGGCTACACCTTC	CASSIPRDGYGYTF
TRBV7-3	TRBD2	.	TRBJ2-5	TGTGCCAGCAGCCTCCACGGACTAGACGGAGAGACCCAGTACTTC	CASSLHGLDGETQYF
TRBV11-2	TRBD1	.	TRBJ2-7	TGTGCCAGCAGTCAAGACAGGGCGGTCGAGCAGTACTTC	CASSQDRAVEQYF
TRBV7-3	.	.	TRBJ1-1	TGTGCCAGCAGCTACCCAGGGAACACTGAAGCTTTCTTT	CASSYPGNTEAFF
TRBV28	.	.	TRBJ1-1	TGTGCCAGCAGTTTAGCGGCAGGGATGAACACTGAAGCTTTCTTT	CASSLAAGMNTEAFF
TRBV6-5	TRBD2	.	TRBJ2-3	TGTGCCAGCAGTTATAGGACTAGCGGAAGCACAGATACGCAGTATTTT	CASSYRTSGSTDTQYF
TRBV19	TRBD2	.	TRBJ2-2	TGTGCCAAGGAGACCTCCGGGACGGGAGGGGTCGACACCGGGGAGCTGTTTTTT	CAKETSGTGGVDTGELFF
TRBV28	TRBD1	.	TRBJ1-5	TGTGCCAGCAGTTATACCGGGACAGGGGTTGTCAGCAATCAGCCCCAGCATTTT	CASSYTGTGVVSNQPQHF
TRBV28	TRBD1	.	TRBJ2-3	TGTGCCAGTCCGGAGAGCGGGACAGGGGGTTTCGATACGCAGTATTTT	CASPESGTGGFDTQYF
TRBV28	.	.	TRBJ1-1	TGTGCCAGCAGTTTATCAGGGGTCCGCACTGAAGCTTTCTTT	CASSLSGVRTEAFF
TRBV28	TRBD1	.	TRBJ1-2	TGTGCCAGCAGTCCACTCGACAGGGCGGACGGCTACACCTTC	CASSPLDRADGYTF
TRBV5-4	TRBD1	.	TRBJ1-3	TGTGCCAGCAGTCTTGGACAGGCCCGAAACACCATATATTTT	CASSLGQARNTIYF
TRBV10-3	.	.	TRBJ2-7	TGTGCCATCAAGCCGTTTAGCTCCTACGAGCAGTACTTC	CAIKPFSSYEQYF
TRBV6-4	.	many	TRBJ2-3	TGTGCCAGCAGTGACTCCCCGAGCGATACGCAGTATTTT	CASSDSPSDTQYF
TRBV5-8	TRBD1	.	TRBJ2-7	TGTGCCAGCAGCTTCCCGGGACAGGGCGGCCACGAGCAGTACTTC	CASSFPGQGGHEQYF
TRBV6-5	.	.	TRBJ1-3	TGTGCCAGCTCCCGGGGTGGGTCTGGAAACACCATATATTTT	CASSRGGSGNTIYF
TRBV5-1	TRBD2	.	TRBJ2-7	TGCGCCAGCAGGGGTACCGGGAGGCTATACGAGCAGTACTTC	CASRGTGRLYEQYF
TRBV5-8	.	.	TRBJ2-6	TGTGCCAGCAGCTTCCGACTACCTTTCTCTGGGGCCAACGTCCTGACTTTC	CASSFRLPFSGANVLTF
TRBV14	TRBD2	.	TRBJ2-3	TGTGCCAGCAGCGAAGATATCAGCGGGGGAAGCACAGATACGCAGTATTTT	CASSEDISGGSTDTQYF
TRBV6-6	.	.	TRBJ1-5	TGTGCCAGCAGCACCGGACAGTACAATCAGCCCCAGCATTTT	CASSTGQYNQPQHF
TRBV6-1	.	.	TRBJ1-5	TGTGCCAGCAGTGAAGGGGGCGGGGTGGTAAATCAGCCCCAGCATTTT	CASSEGGGVVNQPQHF
TRBV19	.	.	TRBJ1-2	TGTGCCAGTAGTATCTCCAGCTATGGCTACACCTTC	CASSISSYGYTF
TRBV6-5	TRBD1	.	TRBJ1-1	TGTGCCAGCAAAGCCATGCAGGGGGCCGGTACTGAAGCTTTCTTT	CASKAMQGAGTEAFF
TRBV5-4	TRBD2	once	TRBJ2-3	TGTGCCAGCAGCCCGGGACTAGCGGCAACAGATACGCAGTATTTT	CASSPGLAATDTQYF
TRBV27	.	.	TRBJ1-5	TGTGCCAGCAGTCCCCGGACAAGCAGGCCCAATCAGCCCCAGCATTTT	CASSPRTSRPNQPQHF
TRBV9	TRBD1	.	TRBJ2-3	TGTGCCAGCAGCGTAGTACCGGCCAACAGGGGCAACACAGATACGCAGTATTTT	CASSVVPANRGNTDTQYF
TRBV2	.	once	TRBJ2-1	TGTGCCAGCAGTGACGGGAGCTCCTACAATGAGCAGTTCTTC	CASSDGSSYNEQFF
TRBV2	.	once	TRBJ2-1	TGTGCCAGCACCCTAGCCGCCTACAATGAGCAGTTCTTC	CASTLAAYNEQFF
TRBV18	.	.	TRBJ2-3	TGTGCCAGCTCACCTGGGGCCAGCACAGATACGCAGTATTTT	CASSPGASTDTQYF
TRBV29-1	.	.	TRBJ2-1	TGCAGCGTTCCACTAGCCGCTGAGCAGTTCTTC	CSVPLAAEQFF
TRBV6-1	.	.	TRBJ1-2	TGTGCCAGCAGTGGACATGGAGGGAACTATGGCTACACCTTC	CASSGHGGNYGYTF
TRBV7-2	.	once	TRBJ2-1	TGTGCCAGCAGCTTAGCGCGCTCTCGGCTAGCCAATGAGCAGTTCTTC	CASSLARSRLANEQFF
TRBV5-4	TRBD1	.	TRBJ2-7	TGTGCCAGCAGCGCGACAGGGCCGACCTACGAGCAGTACTTC	CASSATGPTYEQYF
TRBV2	.	.	TRBJ1-3	TGTGCCAGCAGAGAGGGACTTGGAAACACCATATATTTT	CASREGLGNTIYF
TRBV28	.	.	TRBJ2-4	TGTGCCAGCAGGAGCAGCGGACTAGCCAAAAACATTCAGTACTTC	CASRSSGLAKNIQYF
TRBV6-5	TRBD1	few	TRBJ1-5	TGTGCCAGCAGGAAGGGGGACAGGCAGCCCCAGCATTTT	CASRKGDRQPQHF
TRBV5-1	TRBD2	.	TRBJ2-3	TGCGCCAGCAGCTTGGCCCGGGGAGCGGGAGGGAACACAGATACGCAGTATTTT	CASSLARGAGGNTDTQYF
TRBV27	.	.	TRBJ1-1	TGTGCCAGCAGTTTTGGGCAGGGCCTCTACACTGAAGCTTTCTTT	CASSFGQGLYTEAFF
TRBV18	.	.	TRBJ2-7	TGTGCCAGCTCACCAGTGGCGGCTAGCTCCTACGAGCAGTACTTC	CASSPVAASSYEQYF
TRBV14	.	.	TRBJ2-5	TGTGCCAGCAGCCAAGGGATAGCGGATCAAGAGACCCAGTACTTC	CASSQGIADQETQYF
TRBV27	.	.	TRBJ2-7	TGTGCCAGCAGTCGGCCAGGTTACGAGCAGTACTTC	CASSRPGYEQYF
TRBV5-4	TRBD2	.	TRBJ2-7	TGTGCCAGCAGCCTGACTAGCAGCTACGAGCAGTACTTC	CASSLTSSYEQYF